This T cell receptor beta chain comes out of a study of STAT5B mutations in CD4+ large granular lymphocyte leukemia. Germline assignment: CDR1 SGHDT and CDR2 YYEEEE. V dropped 4 bases and J dropped 3 bases, with 2 bases sitting between them. The CDR3 runs to 11 residues. TCRdb's copy holds only in-frame clones and misses some; the assay was immunoSEQ multiplex PCR. Found here are tens of thousands of clones, 74% of them singletons; the top ten hold 0.29%. This receptor was taken from a human donor in good health. Sequencing was done on a sample of CD4+ T cells from blood buffy coats. The J gene is TRBJ2-1, the V gene TRBV5-6; D is uncertain. CDR3 bases: TGTGCCAGCAGCCGCTACAATGAGCAGTTCTTC. This translates into CASSRYNEQFF.